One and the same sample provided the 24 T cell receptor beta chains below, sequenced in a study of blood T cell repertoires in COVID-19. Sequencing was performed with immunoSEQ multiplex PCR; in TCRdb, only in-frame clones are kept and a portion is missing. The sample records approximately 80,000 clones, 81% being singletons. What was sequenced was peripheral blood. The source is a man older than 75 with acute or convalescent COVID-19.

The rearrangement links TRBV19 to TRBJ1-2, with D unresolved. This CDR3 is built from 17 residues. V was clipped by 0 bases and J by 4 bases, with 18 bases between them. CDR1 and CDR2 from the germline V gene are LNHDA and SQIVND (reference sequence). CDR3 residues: CASSIDLGDLNFYGYTF. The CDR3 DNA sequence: TGTGCCAGTAGTATAGATTTAGGAGACCTAAACTTCTATGGCTACACCTTC. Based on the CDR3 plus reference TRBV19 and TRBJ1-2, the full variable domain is DGGITQSPKYLFRKEGQNVTLSCEQNLNHDAMYWYRQDPGQGLRLIYYSQIVNDFQKGDIAEGYSVSREKKESFPLTVTSAQKNPTAFYLCASSIDLGDLNFYGYTFGSGTRLTVV.

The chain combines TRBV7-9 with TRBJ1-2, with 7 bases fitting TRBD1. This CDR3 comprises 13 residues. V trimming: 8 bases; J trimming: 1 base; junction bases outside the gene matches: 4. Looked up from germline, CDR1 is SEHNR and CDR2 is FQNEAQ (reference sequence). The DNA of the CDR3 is TGTGCCAGCCGACAGGGAAATAACTATGGCTACACCTTC. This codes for CASRQGNNYGYTF.

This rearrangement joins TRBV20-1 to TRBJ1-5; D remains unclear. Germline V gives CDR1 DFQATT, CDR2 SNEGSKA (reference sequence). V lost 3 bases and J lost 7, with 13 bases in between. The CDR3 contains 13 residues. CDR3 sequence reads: CSASPVLGQPQHF. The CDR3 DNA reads TGCAGTGCTAGTCCTGTACTCGGGCAGCCCCAGCATTTT.

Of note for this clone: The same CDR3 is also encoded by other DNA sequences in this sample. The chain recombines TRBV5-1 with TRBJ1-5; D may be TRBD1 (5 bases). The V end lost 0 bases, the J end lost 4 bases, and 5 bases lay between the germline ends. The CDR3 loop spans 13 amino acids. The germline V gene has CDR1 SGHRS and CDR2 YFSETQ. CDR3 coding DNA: TGCGCCAGCAGCTTGGGACAGAATCAGCCCCAGCATTTT. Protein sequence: CASSLGQNQPQHF.

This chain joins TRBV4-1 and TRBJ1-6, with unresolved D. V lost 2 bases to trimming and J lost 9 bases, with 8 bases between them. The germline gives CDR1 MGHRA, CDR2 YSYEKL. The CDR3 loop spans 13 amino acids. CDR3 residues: CASSQTAGSPLHF. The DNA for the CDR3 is TGCGCCAGCAGCCAAACTGCCGGTTCACCCCTCCACTTT.

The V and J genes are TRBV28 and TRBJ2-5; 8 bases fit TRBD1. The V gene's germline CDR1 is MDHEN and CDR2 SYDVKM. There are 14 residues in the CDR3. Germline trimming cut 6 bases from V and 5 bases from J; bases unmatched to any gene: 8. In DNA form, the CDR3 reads TGTGCCAGCAGGGTCGGACAGGGAAGGGAGACCCAGTACTTC. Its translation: CASRVGQGRETQYF.

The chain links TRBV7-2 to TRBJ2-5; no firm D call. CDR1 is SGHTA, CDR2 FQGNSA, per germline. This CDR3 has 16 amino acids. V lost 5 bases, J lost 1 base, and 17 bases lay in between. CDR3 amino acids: CASSPDSGRGQETQYF. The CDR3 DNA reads TGTGCCAGCAGCCCCGACTCCGGCCGAGGCCAAGAGACCCAGTACTTC.

CDR3 in DNA: TGTGCCAGCAGCCTTACAGGGTCGGCCAACGTCCTGACTTTC. It yields the protein CASSLTGSANVLTF. The rearrangement joins TRBV7-9 to TRBJ2-6, with TRBD1 as a possible D gene (6 bases). Trimming left V 5 bases short and J 6 bases short, with 11 bases between. Germline-derived CDR1 and CDR2 are SEHNR and FQNEAQ (reference sequence). This CDR3 region has 14 residues.

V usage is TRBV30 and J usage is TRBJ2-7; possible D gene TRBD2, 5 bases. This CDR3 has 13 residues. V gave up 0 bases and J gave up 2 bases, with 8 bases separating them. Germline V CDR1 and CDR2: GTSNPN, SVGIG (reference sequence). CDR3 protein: CAWSVLGAYEQYF. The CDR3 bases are TGTGCCTGGAGTGTACTGGGAGCCTACGAGCAGTACTTC.

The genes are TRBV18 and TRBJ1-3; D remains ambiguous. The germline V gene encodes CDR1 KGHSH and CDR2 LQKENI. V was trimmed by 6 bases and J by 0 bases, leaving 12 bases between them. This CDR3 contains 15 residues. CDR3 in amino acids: CASSPTTNSGNTIYF. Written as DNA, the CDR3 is TGTGCCAGCTCTCCCACGACAAACTCTGGAAACACCATATATTTT.

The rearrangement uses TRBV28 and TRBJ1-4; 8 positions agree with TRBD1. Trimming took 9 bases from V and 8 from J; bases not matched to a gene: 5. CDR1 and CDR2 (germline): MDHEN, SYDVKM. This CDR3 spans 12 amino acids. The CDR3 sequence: CASSGQGEKLFF. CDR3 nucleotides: TGTGCCAGTTCCGGACAGGGAGAAAAACTGTTTTTT.

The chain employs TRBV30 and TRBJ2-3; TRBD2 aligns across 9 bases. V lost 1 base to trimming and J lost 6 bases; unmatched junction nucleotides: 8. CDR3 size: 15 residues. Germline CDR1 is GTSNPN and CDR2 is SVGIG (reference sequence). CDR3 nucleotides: TGTGCCTGGAGTGGGGTAGCGGGAGTATTGGATACGCAGTATTTT. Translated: CAWSGVAGVLDTQYF.

The CDR3 loop is CASSYLGSGSYNEQFF. CDR3 DNA: TGTGCCAGCAGTTATCTAGGTAGCGGGAGCTACAATGAGCAGTTCTTC. V usage is TRBV27 and J usage is TRBJ2-1; 9 bases match TRBD2. V shed 4 bases and J 3 bases; nucleotides not matched to a gene: 7. Germline V gene data show CDR1 as MNHEY and CDR2 as SMNVEV (reference sequence). This CDR3 is built from 16 residues.

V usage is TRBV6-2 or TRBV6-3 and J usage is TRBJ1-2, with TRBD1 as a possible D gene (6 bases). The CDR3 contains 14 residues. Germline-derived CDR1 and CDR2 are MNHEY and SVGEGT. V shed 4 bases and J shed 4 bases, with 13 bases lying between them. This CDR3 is CASSLNREIYGYTF. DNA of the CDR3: TGTGCCAGCAGTTTAAACAGGGAGATCTATGGCTACACCTTC.

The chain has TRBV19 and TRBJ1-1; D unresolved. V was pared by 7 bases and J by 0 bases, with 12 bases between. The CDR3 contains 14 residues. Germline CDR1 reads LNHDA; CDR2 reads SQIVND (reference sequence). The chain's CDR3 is CASTPWALNTEAFF. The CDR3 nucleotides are TGTGCCAGTACTCCTTGGGCCCTGAACACTGAAGCTTTCTTT.

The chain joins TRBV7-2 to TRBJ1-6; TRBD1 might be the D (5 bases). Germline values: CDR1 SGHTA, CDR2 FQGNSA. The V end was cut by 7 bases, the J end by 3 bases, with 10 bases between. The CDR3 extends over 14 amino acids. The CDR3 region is CASTLRGYNSPLHF. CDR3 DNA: TGTGCCAGCACCCTAAGGGGCTATAATTCACCCCTCCACTTT.

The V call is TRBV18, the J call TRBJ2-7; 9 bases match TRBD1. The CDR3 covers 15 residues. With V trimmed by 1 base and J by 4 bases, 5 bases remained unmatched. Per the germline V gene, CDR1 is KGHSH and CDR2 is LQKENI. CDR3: CASSPRSGQGYEQYF. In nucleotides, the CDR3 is TGTGCCAGCTCACCACGTTCGGGACAGGGATACGAGCAGTACTTC.

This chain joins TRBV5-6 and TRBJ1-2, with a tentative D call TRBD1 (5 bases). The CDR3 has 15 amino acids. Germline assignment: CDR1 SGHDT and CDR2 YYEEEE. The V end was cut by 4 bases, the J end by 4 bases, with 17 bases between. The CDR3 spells CASSRGRPPPYGYTF. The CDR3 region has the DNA TGTGCCAGCAGCAGGGGCAGGCCTCCCCCCTATGGCTACACCTTC.

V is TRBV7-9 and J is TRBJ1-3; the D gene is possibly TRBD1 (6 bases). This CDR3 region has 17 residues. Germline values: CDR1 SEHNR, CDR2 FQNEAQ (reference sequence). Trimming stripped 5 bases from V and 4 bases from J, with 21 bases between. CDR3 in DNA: TGTGCCAGCAGCCTCTCGTCGGGGGGCGCGTGGGGAAACACCATATATTTT. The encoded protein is CASSLSSGGAWGNTIYF.

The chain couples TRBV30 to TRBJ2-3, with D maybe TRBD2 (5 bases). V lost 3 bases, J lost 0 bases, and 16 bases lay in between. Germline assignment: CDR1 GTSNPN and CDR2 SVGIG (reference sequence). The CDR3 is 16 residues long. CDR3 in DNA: TGTGCCTGGAGCCGCTCGTGGGCTAGCAGCACAGATACGCAGTATTTT. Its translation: CAWSRSWASSTDTQYF.

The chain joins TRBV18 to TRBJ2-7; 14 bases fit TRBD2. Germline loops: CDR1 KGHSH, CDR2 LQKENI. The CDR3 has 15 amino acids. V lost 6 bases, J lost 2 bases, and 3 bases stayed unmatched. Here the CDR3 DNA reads TGTGCCAGCTCGGGACTAGCGGGAGTGGCCTACGAGCAGTACTTC. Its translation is CASSGLAGVAYEQYF.

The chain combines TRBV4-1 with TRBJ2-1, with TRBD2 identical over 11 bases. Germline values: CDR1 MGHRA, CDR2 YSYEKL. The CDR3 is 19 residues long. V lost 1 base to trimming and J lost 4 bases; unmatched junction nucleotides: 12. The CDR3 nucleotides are TGCGCCAGCAGCCAAGGTGGACTAGCGGGCATAAGGAGTTACAATGAGCAGTTCTTC. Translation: CASSQGGLAGIRSYNEQFF.

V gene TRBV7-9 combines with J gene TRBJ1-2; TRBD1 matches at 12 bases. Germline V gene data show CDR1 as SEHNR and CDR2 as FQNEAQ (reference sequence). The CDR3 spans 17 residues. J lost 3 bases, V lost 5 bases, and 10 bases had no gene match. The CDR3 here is CASSNHLGQGADYGYTF. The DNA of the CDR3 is TGTGCCAGCAGCAACCATTTGGGACAGGGGGCGGACTATGGCTACACCTTC. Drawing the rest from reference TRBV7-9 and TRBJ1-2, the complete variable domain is DTGVSQNPRHKITKRGQNVTFRCDPISEHNRLYWYRQTLGQGPEFLTYFQNEAQLEKSRLLSDRFSAERPKGSFSTLEIQRTEQGDSAMYLCASSNHLGQGADYGYTFGSGTRLTVV.

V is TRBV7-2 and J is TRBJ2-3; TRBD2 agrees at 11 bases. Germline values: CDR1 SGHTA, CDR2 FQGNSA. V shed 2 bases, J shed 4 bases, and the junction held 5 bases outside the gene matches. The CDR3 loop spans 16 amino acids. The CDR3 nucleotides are TGTGCCAGCAGCTTAACCCTAGCGGGAGGTTCAGATACGCAGTATTTT. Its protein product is CASSLTLAGGSDTQYF.